The 20 T cell receptor beta chains below were found in one sample sequenced in a study of OX40 agonist ivuxolimab in advanced cancers. The data were produced by immunoSEQ multiplex PCR, yet TCRdb's version contains in-frame clones alone and is incomplete. The sample includes about 50,000 clones, 88% seen only once; the top ten take around 1%. Material: CD4+ or CD8+ T cells sorted from blood, obtained in a trial of the OX40 agonist ivuxolimab. All receptors derive from an adult with an advanced solid tumor such as melanoma, head and neck, liver or kidney cancer.

This clone was picked up one time. The chain joins TRBV4-3 to TRBJ2-7; no firm D call. CDR1 LGHNA and CDR2 YSLEER come from the germline V gene. This CDR3 spans 14 amino acids. V lost 0 bases and J lost 0, with 6 bases in between. The CDR3 DNA is TGCGCCAGCAGCCAAGATATAGCCTCCTACGAGCAGTACTTC. The encoded protein is CASSQDIASYEQYF.

The chain joins TRBV7-2 to TRBJ2-3, with D hard to call. V was cut by 5 bases and J by 2 bases, with 11 bases left in between. CDR3 length: 14 residues. CDR1 and CDR2 (germline): SGHTA, FQGNSA. CDR3 region: CASSLTTATDTQYF. DNA of the CDR3: TGTGCCAGCAGCCTAACAACCGCCACAGATACGCAGTATTTT.

This rearrangement joins TRBV7-9 to TRBJ2-7; D gene unclear. The germline gives CDR1 SEHNR, CDR2 FQNEAQ (reference sequence). This CDR3 has 16 amino acids. V lost 5 bases, J lost 3 bases, and 20 bases lay in between. The CDR3 here is CASSPMRSGDHYEQYF. Written as DNA, the CDR3 is TGTGCCAGCAGCCCTATGAGGTCCGGAGACCACTACGAGCAGTACTTC.

V usage is TRBV28 and J usage is TRBJ2-6, with a possible D match to TRBD2 (6 bases). The ends were cut back, 7 bases at V and 4 bases at J, with 14 bases in the middle. The CDR3 spans 15 residues. Per germline, CDR1 MDHEN and CDR2 SYDVKM. The chain's CDR3 is CASISSATGANVLTF. CDR3 nucleotide sequence: TGTGCCAGCATATCTAGCGCCACGGGGGCCAACGTCCTGACTTTC.

The chain uses TRBV2 and TRBJ2-7; D might be TRBD2 (5 bases). The CDR3 is 15 amino acids. V shed 2 bases and J shed 3 bases, with 14 bases lying between them. In germline, CDR1 is SNHLY, CDR2 FYNNEI. The CDR3 nucleotides read TGTGCCAGCAGTGAACTGGGGATCCGGGGCTACGAGCAGTACTTC. This gives the protein CASSELGIRGYEQYF.

The chain combines TRBV9 with TRBJ2-1, with TRBD2 matching 7 bases. The CDR3 is 14 residues long. CDR1 is SGDLS, CDR2 YYNGEE, per germline. The ends lost 4 bases at V and 3 bases at J; junction bases unmatched: 4. The CDR3 DNA reads TGTGCCAGCAGCCGAGCGGGGCGCTACAATGAGCAGTTCTTC. Its protein is CASSRAGRYNEQFF.

V gene TRBV6-5 combines with J gene TRBJ1-4, with D perhaps matching TRBD1 (5 bases). Germline values: CDR1 MNHEY, CDR2 SVGAGI. V was shortened by 5 bases and J by 7 bases, with 11 bases between the two germline ends. The CDR3 consists of 13 residues. CDR3 in DNA: TGTGCCAGCAGTCTTTGGGGCGGTGAAAAACTGTTTTTT. Encoded protein: CASSLWGGEKLFF.

J is TRBJ2-1 and V is TRBV19, with 9 bases fitting TRBD2. Per the germline V gene, CDR1 is LNHDA and CDR2 is SQIVND (reference sequence). After removal of 7 bases from V and 2 bases from J, the junction contained 18 bases not matched to a gene. CDR3 length equals 19 residues. The CDR3 nucleotides are TGTGCCAGTACCCCCGGCGGCGCGGGAGGGCCAACACCCTACAATGAGCAGTTCTTC. Encoded protein: CASTPGGAGGPTPYNEQFF.

DNA for the CDR3: TGCGCCAGCAGCCCGATGCCCCGGGACAACAATGAGCAGTTCTTC. Protein product: CASSPMPRDNNEQFF. J is TRBJ2-1 and V is TRBV5-1; a possible D gene is TRBD1 (6 bases). V lost 4 bases and J 5 bases, leaving 16 bases between the germline ends. Germline CDR1 reads SGHRS; CDR2 reads YFSETQ. The CDR3 runs to 15 residues.

The V call is TRBV25-1, the J call TRBJ2-5; 13 nucleotides agree with TRBD2. The germline CDR1 and CDR2 sequences are MGHDK and SYGVNS. J was trimmed by 4 bases and V by 6 bases; bases with no gene match: 8. CDR3 size: 16 residues. CDR3 nucleotides: TGTGCCAGCAGCCTAGGACTAGCGGGAGTTGGAGAGACCCAGTACTTC. Translating it yields CASSLGLAGVGETQYF.

The rearrangement joins TRBV7-7 to TRBJ2-5, with D possibly matching TRBD2 (5 bases). CDR3 length equals 13 residues. Germline CDR1 reads SSHAT; CDR2 reads FNYEAQ (reference sequence). The CDR3 sequence: CASAMRAGETQYF. For the CDR3, the DNA is TGTGCTAGCGCCATGAGGGCTGGGGAGACCCAGTACTTC.

The table lists this clone with a few counts. The chain carries TRBV7-8 and TRBJ2-5; D gene unclear. The CDR3 is 18 residues long. CDR1 SGHVS and CDR2 FQNEAQ come from the germline V gene. The V and J ends lost 3 bases and 2 bases respectively, with 22 bases between them. The CDR3 bases are TGTGCCAGCAGCTTCCAAATCCGACGGACCTCGACGCAAGAGACCCAGTACTTC. It codes for CASSFQIRRTSTQETQYF.

This clone was observed a single time. This chain uses TRBV18 with TRBJ1-2; the match to TRBD1 covers 9 bases. Germline-derived CDR1 and CDR2 are KGHSH and LQKENI. The V and J ends lost 3 bases and 4 bases, in that order; junction bases with no gene match: 9. CDR3 length: 16 residues. CDR3 residues: CASSPVRDRERYGYTF. The CDR3 coding sequence is TGTGCCAGCTCACCGGTAAGGGACAGGGAACGCTATGGCTACACCTTC.

The V gene is TRBV7-2, the J gene TRBJ1-1, with 8 bases fitting TRBD1. Trimming cost V 4 bases and J 2 bases; bases outside gene matches: 6. The CDR3 contains 15 residues. CDR1 SGHTA and CDR2 FQGNSA come from the germline V gene. The chain's CDR3 is CASSSRTGSNTEAFF. The CDR3 DNA reads as TGTGCCAGCAGCTCCCGGACAGGGAGTAACACTGAAGCTTTCTTT.

The chain combines TRBV5-1 with TRBJ2-3; D is unresolved. The length of the CDR3 is 12 residues. Trimming cost V 0 bases and J 5 bases, with 4 bases left between them. Germline CDR1 reads SGHRS; CDR2 reads YFSETQ. The CDR3 sequence: CASSLGRDTQYF. The CDR3 DNA reads as TGCGCCAGCAGCTTGGGCAGAGATACGCAGTATTTT.

DNA for the CDR3: TGCGCCAGCAGCGCAGGACTAGCGGGTATCACAGATACGCAGTATTTT. Protein sequence: CASSAGLAGITDTQYF. The rearrangement joins TRBV5-1 to TRBJ2-3, with TRBD2 matching over 11 bases. After removal of 4 bases from V and 2 bases from J, the junction contained 6 bases not matched to a gene. The germline CDR1 and CDR2 sequences are SGHRS and YFSETQ. This CDR3 is built from 16 residues.

This clone was detected a few times. The genes are TRBV19 and TRBJ1-1, with D unresolved. This CDR3 region has 13 residues. Germline V gives CDR1 LNHDA, CDR2 SQIVND (reference sequence). Trimming shortened V by 1 base and J by 3 bases, and 6 bases separated the two germline ends. CDR3 coding DNA: TGTGCCAGTAGTATAGCTGGGGACACTGAAGCTTTCTTT. The encoded protein is CASSIAGDTEAFF.

This chain uses TRBV19 with TRBJ1-1; no reliable D call. The V end was cut by 3 bases, the J end by 1 base, with 12 bases between. Looked up from germline, CDR1 is LNHDA and CDR2 is SQIVND (reference sequence). CDR3 size: 15 residues. DNA for the CDR3: TGTGCCAGTAGTATTAGTCCGGGCGAGAACACTGAAGCTTTCTTT. As protein: CASSISPGENTEAFF.

The chain links TRBV6-1 to TRBJ2-1; no firm D call. The CDR3 runs to 13 residues. The germline V gene encodes CDR1 MNHNS and CDR2 SASEGT. V lost 2 bases and J lost 5, with 7 bases in between. CDR3 in amino acids: CASSELGHNEQFF. The CDR3 DNA reads as TGTGCCAGCAGTGAACTCGGCCACAATGAGCAGTTCTTC.

The chain recombines TRBV28 with TRBJ1-1, with TRBD1 matching over 7 bases. The CDR3 extends over 13 amino acids. Germline V gene data show CDR1 as MDHEN and CDR2 as SYDVKM. The V gene end was trimmed by 5 bases and the J gene end by 10 bases; junction bases not matched to a gene: 10. This CDR3 reads CASSPPDRRSAFF. CDR3 nucleotide sequence: TGTGCCAGCAGTCCCCCGGACAGGCGATCAGCTTTCTTT.